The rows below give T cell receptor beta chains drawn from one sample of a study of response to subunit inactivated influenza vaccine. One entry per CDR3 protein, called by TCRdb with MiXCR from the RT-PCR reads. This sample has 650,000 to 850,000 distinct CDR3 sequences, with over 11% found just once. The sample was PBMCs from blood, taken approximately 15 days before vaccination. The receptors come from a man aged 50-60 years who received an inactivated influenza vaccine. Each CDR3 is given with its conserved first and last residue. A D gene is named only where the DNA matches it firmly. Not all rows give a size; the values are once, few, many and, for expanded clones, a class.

CSARDQLAGDFYEQYF | TGCAGTGCTAGAGATCAACTAGCGGGAGATTTCTACGAGCAGTACTTC | TRBV20-1 | few | TRBJ2-7 | TRBD2
CASSGQRGGPVNIQYF | TGTGCCAGCAGCGGGCAGCGGGGGGGGCCGGTAAACATTCAGTACTTC | TRBV7-2 | - | TRBJ2-4 | TRBD2
CASRNRGEGHEQYF | TGTGCCAGCAGAAACCGGGGCGAGGGGCACGAGCAGTACTTC | TRBV7-9 | - | TRBJ2-7 | -
CASSKGTTRYNEQFF | TGCGCCAGCAGCAAGGGGACTACCCGCTACAATGAGCAGTTCTTC | TRBV4-3 | - | TRBJ2-1 | TRBD2
CASSLVRGEGEQYF | TGTGCCAGCAGCTTAGTGCGGGGGGAGGGCGAGCAGTACTTC | TRBV7-2 | - | TRBJ2-7 | TRBD2
CASSLGHLNSPLHF | TGTGCCAGCAGCCTAGGACACCTAAATTCACCCCTCCACTTT | TRBV5-6 | few | TRBJ1-6 | -
CSASQAGGPYPLTTQYF | TGCAGTGCTAGTCAAGCGGGAGGGCCTTACCCTTTGACGACCCAGTACTTC | TRBV20-1 | - | TRBJ2-5 | TRBD2
CASFLTTLIYSYEQYF | TGCGCCAGCTTCTTGACCACACTCATCTACTCCTACGAGCAGTACTTC | TRBV5-1 | - | TRBJ2-7 | -
CATSRDTPYEQYF | TGTGCCACCAGCAGAGATACCCCCTACGAGCAGTACTTC | TRBV15 | few | TRBJ2-7 | -
CASSLRSGGGYEQYF | TGTGCCAGCAGTTTAAGGTCAGGGGGGGGCTACGAGCAGTACTTC | TRBV12-3/TRBV12-4 | many | TRBJ2-7 | -
CASSFTLFRGGHHEQFF | TGTGCCAGCAGTTTCACCCTTTTTCGGGGGGGGCATCATGAGCAGTTCTTC | TRBV27 | - | TRBJ2-1 | TRBD2
CATSRRDRGPHEQYF | TGTGCCACCAGCAGACGCGACAGGGGGCCTCACGAGCAGTACTTC | TRBV15 | - | TRBJ2-7 | TRBD1
CSVGRGDDTQYF | TGCAGCGTTGGTCGGGGGGACGATACGCAGTATTTT | TRBV29-1 | - | TRBJ2-3 | TRBD2
CASSDRDSLSYEQYF | TGTGCCAGCAGCGACCGGGACAGCCTTTCGTACGAGCAGTACTTC | TRBV7-2 | - | TRBJ2-7 | TRBD1
CASSQEGAGRNQPQHF | TGCGCCAGCAGCCAAGAGGGTGCCGGACGCAATCAGCCCCAGCATTTT | TRBV4-1 | - | TRBJ1-5 | -
CASTAGTGGDETQYF | TGTGCTAGCACCGCTGGGACAGGGGGAGATGAGACCCAGTACTTC | TRBV7-7 | - | TRBJ2-5 | TRBD1
CSVEQGAGGYTF | TGCAGCGTTGAACAGGGGGCAGGGGGCTACACCTTC | TRBV29-1 | few | TRBJ1-2 | TRBD1